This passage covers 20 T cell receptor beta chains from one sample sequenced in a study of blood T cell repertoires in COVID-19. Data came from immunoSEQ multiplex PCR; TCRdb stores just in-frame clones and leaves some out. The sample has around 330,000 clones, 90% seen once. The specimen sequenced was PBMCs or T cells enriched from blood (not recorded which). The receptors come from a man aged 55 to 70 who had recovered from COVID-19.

The CDR3 nucleotides read TGTGCCAGCACGGTAGGAGCGCGGAACACTGAAGCTTTCTTT. Translation: CASTVGARNTEAFF. The chain combines TRBV18 with TRBJ1-1; no firm D call. The ends were cut back, 8 bases at V and 1 base at J, with 14 bases in the middle. The V gene's germline CDR1 is KGHSH and CDR2 LQKENI. The CDR3 covers 14 residues.

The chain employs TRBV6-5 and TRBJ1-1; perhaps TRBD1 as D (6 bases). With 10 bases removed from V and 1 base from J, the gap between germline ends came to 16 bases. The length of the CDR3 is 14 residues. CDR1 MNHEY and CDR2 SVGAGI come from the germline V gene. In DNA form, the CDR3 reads TGTGCCATCTATACAGGGTCTTGGAACACTGAAGCTTTCTTT. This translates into CAIYTGSWNTEAFF.

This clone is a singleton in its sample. The CDR3 DNA sequence: TGCGCCAGCAGCCAAGTAGTTGGGTTAGCGTACGAGCAGTACTTC. The encoded protein is CASSQVVGLAYEQYF. The chain recombines TRBV4-1 with TRBJ2-7; a weak D match, TRBD2 (5 bases). The CDR3 extends over 15 amino acids. Germline-derived CDR1 and CDR2 are MGHRA and YSYEKL. The ends were cut back, 1 base at V and 4 bases at J, with 14 bases in the middle.

The DNA of the CDR3 is TGTGCCAGCAGCTTGAGGGGGGGGCAGTTCTTC. It is translated as CASSLRGGQFF. J is TRBJ2-1 and V is TRBV7-2; D is perhaps TRBD2 (7 bases). CDR3 size: 11 residues. CDR1 is SGHTA, CDR2 FQGNSA, per germline. V dropped 3 bases and J dropped 12 bases, with 9 bases sitting between them.

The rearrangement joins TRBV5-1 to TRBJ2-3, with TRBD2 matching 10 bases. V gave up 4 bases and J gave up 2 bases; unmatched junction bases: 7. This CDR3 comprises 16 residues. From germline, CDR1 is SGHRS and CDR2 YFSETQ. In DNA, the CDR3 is TGCGCCAGCAGCAAGATAGCGGGGGGAGCCACAGATACGCAGTATTTT. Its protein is CASSKIAGGATDTQYF.

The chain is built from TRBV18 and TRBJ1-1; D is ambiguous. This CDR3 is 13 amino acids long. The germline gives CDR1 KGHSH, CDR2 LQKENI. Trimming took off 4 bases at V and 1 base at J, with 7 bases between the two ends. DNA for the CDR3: TGTGCCAGCTCACTTCAGAAGAACACTGAAGCTTTCTTT. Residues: CASSLQKNTEAFF.

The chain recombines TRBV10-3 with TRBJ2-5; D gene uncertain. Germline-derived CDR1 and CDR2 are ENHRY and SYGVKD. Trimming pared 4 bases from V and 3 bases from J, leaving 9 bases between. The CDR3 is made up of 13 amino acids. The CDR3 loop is CAISGGIKETQYF. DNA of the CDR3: TGTGCCATCAGTGGTGGCATAAAAGAGACCCAGTACTTC.

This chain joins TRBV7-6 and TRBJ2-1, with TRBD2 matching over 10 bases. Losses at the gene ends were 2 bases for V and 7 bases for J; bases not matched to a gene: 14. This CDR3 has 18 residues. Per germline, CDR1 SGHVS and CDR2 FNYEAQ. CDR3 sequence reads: CASSLRLAGVTSSNEQFF. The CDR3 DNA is TGTGCCAGCAGCTTAAGGCTAGCGGGAGTCACCAGCTCAAATGAGCAGTTCTTC. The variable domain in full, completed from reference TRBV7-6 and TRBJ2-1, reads GAGVSQSPRYKVTKRGQDVALRCDPISGHVSLYWYRQALGQGPEFLTYFNYEAQQDKSGLPNDRFSAERPEGSISTLTIQRTEQRDSAMYRCASSLRLAGVTSSNEQFFGPGTRLTVL.

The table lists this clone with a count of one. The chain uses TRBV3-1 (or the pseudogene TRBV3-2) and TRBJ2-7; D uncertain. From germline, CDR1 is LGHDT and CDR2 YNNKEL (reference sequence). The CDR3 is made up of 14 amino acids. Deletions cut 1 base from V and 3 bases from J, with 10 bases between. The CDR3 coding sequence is TGTGCCAGCAGCCAAGGAATTGAGCTCTACGAGCAGTACTTC. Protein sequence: CASSQGIELYEQYF.

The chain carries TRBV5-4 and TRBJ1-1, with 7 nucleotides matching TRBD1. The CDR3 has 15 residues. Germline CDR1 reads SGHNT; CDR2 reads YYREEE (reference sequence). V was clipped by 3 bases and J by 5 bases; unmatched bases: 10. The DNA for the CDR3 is TGTGCCAGCAGCTCTCCTAGACAGGGTCGGACTGAAGCTTTCTTT. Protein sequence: CASSSPRQGRTEAFF.

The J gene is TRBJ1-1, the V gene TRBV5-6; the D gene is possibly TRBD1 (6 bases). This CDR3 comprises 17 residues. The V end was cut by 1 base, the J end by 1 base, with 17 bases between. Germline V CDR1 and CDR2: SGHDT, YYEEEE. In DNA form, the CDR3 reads TGTGCCAGCAGCTTGCCGGGACAAACCTCGAAGAACACTGAAGCTTTCTTT. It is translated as CASSLPGQTSKNTEAFF.

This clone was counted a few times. CDR3 coding DNA: TGTGCCAGCAGCCGTTCCCGGGCCTACGAGCAGTACTTC. Protein: CASSRSRAYEQYF. The chain has TRBV14 and TRBJ2-7; no clear D gene. Germline CDR1 and CDR2: SGHDN and FVKESK. V was pared by 4 bases and J by 2 bases, with 9 bases between. This CDR3 has 13 residues.

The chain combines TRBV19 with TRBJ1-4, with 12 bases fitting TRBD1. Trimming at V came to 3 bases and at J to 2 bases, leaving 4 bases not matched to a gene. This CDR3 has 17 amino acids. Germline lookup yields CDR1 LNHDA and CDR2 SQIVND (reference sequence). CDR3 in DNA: TGTGCCAGTAGTATCCGGGACAGGGGGCGGACTAATGAAAAACTGTTTTTT. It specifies CASSIRDRGRTNEKLFF.

CDR3 sequence (DNA): TGCGCCAGCAGCTTTGGGACAGGGGGCCATGAGCAGTTCTTC. Amino acid sequence: CASSFGTGGHEQFF. V is TRBV5-1 and J is TRBJ2-1; TRBD1 matches at 12 bases. This CDR3 region has 14 residues. CDR1 is SGHRS, CDR2 YFSETQ, per germline. Trimming removed 2 bases from V and 8 bases from J; junction bases left unmatched: 2.

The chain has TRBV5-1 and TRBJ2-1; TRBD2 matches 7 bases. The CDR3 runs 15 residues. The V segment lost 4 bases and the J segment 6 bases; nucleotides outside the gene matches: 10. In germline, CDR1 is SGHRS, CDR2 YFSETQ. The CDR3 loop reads CASSTLAGVGNEQFF. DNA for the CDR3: TGCGCCAGCAGCACTCTGGCGGGAGTTGGCAATGAGCAGTTCTTC.

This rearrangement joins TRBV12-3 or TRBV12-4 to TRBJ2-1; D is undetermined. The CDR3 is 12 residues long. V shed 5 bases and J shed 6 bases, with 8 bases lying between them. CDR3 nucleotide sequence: TGTGCCAGCAGTGACTCTGGCAATGAGCAGTTCTTC. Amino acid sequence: CASSDSGNEQFF.

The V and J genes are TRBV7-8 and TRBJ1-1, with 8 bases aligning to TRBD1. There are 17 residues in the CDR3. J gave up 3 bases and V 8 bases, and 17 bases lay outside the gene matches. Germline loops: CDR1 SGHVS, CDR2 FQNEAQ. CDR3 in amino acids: CASGPRGQGPRYTEAFF. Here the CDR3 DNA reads TGTGCCAGCGGTCCTAGAGGACAGGGACCACGATACACTGAAGCTTTCTTT.

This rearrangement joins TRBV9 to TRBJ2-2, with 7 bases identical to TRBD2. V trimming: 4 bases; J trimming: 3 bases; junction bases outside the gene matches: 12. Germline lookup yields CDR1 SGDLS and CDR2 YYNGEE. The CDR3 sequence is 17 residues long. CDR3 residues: CASSPRASGEYTGELFF. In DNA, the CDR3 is TGTGCCAGCAGCCCCCGGGCGAGCGGGGAGTACACCGGGGAGCTGTTTTTT.

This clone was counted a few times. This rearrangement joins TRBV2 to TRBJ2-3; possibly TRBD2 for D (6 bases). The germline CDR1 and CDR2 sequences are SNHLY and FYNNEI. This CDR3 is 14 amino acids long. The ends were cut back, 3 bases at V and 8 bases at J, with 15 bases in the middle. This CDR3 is CASSDRLAGSTQYF. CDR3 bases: TGTGCCAGCAGTGATCGACTGGCCGGGAGTACGCAGTATTTT.

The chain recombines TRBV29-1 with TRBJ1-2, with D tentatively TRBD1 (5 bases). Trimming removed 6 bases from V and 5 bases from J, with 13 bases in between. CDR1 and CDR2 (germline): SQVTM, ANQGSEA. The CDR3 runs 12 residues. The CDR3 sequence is CSVETESYGYTF. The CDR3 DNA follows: TGCAGCGTCGAGACAGAGTCTTATGGCTACACCTTC.